Below, 14 T cell receptor beta chains from the same sample are listed, as sequenced in a study of lymphopenia after photon versus proton radiotherapy. Profiling relied on immunoSEQ multiplex PCR, and the TCRdb table lists in-frame clones only, not all of them. In the table there are around 19,000 clones, roughly nine tenths of which are singletons. Sequencing was performed on peripheral blood, taken from a patient treated with photon-based radiotherapy. The receptors come from a woman aged 40 to 50 with cholangiocarcinoma.

CDR3 residues: CASRDFSAGRYGYTF. The CDR3 DNA reads TGTGCCAGCAGGGATTTTTCTGCAGGGCGGTATGGCTACACCTTC. The rearrangement uses TRBV28 and TRBJ1-2; D might be TRBD1 (5 bases). Per germline, CDR1 MDHEN and CDR2 SYDVKM. CDR3 length: 15 residues. Trimming left V 6 bases short and J 5 bases short, with 19 bases between.

The chain is built from TRBV11-2 and TRBJ2-3, with TRBD2 identical over 12 bases. The CDR3 loop spans 15 amino acids. V lost 5 bases and J lost 5; bases outside the gene matches: 5. Germline-derived CDR1 and CDR2 are SGHAT and FQNNGV. CDR3 coding DNA: TGTGCCAGCAGCAGACTAGCGGGGGTGGAAGATACGCAGTATTTT. Encoded protein: CASSRLAGVEDTQYF.

V gene TRBV7-2 combines with J gene TRBJ1-2; D might be TRBD1 (5 bases). The CDR3 runs 16 residues. V lost 5 bases and J lost 4, with 20 bases in between. Per germline, CDR1 SGHTA and CDR2 FQGNSA. This CDR3 is CASSIDRGALIYGYTF. Here the CDR3 DNA reads TGTGCCAGCAGCATTGACAGAGGGGCGCTAATCTATGGCTACACCTTC. Looking up the rest from reference TRBV7-2 and TRBJ1-2 gives the full variable domain: GAGVSQSPSNKVTEKGKDVELRCDPISGHTALYWYRQSLGQGLEFLIYFQGNSAPDKSGLPSDRFSAERTGGSVSTLTIQRTQQEDSAVYLCASSIDRGALIYGYTFGSGTRLTVV.

This clone was detected once. This rearrangement joins TRBV11-2 to TRBJ1-1; D is unclear. The ends were cut back, 8 bases at V and 9 bases at J, with 10 bases in the middle. This CDR3 comprises 10 residues. Germline V CDR1 and CDR2: SGHAT, FQNNGV. CDR3 nucleotides: TGTGCCAGCGGCTACCCCCAAGCTTTCTTT. Its protein product is CASGYPQAFF. The full variable domain, rest sourced from reference TRBV11-2 and TRBJ1-1, is EAGVAQSPRYKIIEKRQSVAFWCNPISGHATLYWYQQILGQGPKLLIQFQNNGVVDDSQLPKDRFSAERLKGVDSTLKIQPAKLEDSAVYLCASGYPQAFFGQGTRLTVV.

This chain joins TRBV6-1 and TRBJ2-7; a weak D match, TRBD1 (5 bases). V was clipped by 7 bases and J by 2 bases, with 6 bases between them. Germline-derived CDR1 and CDR2 are MNHNS and SASEGT. This CDR3 spans 11 amino acids. CDR3 nucleotide sequence: TGTGCCAGCACCAGGGCCTACGAGCAGTACTTC. Residues: CASTRAYEQYF.

CDR3 sequence: CASSFLPASGRTDTQYF. CDR3 nucleotides: TGTGCCAGCAGCTTCCTTCCTGCTAGCGGGAGAACAGATACGCAGTATTTT. The chain employs TRBV7-2 and TRBJ2-3; TRBD2 aligns across 10 bases. V shed 3 bases and J 3 bases; nucleotides not matched to a gene: 9. Germline CDR1 is SGHTA and CDR2 is FQGNSA. This CDR3 region has 17 residues.

The J gene is TRBJ2-7, the V gene TRBV4-2, with D possibly matching TRBD2 (6 bases). The CDR3 has 15 residues. The V and J ends lost 2 bases and 1 base respectively, with 12 bases between them. CDR1 is LGHNA and CDR2 is YNFKEQ in the germline V gene. CDR3 sequence: CASSQTRDWSYEQYF. In nucleotides, the CDR3 is TGTGCCAGCAGCCAAACCCGGGACTGGTCCTACGAGCAGTACTTC.

The chain employs TRBV5-1 and TRBJ2-3; 9 bases line up with TRBD2. The V segment lost 0 bases and the J segment 2 bases; nucleotides outside the gene matches: 4. Germline V lookup: CDR1 SGHRS, CDR2 YFSETQ. The CDR3 spans 16 residues. CDR3 in amino acids: CASSLDSSGDTDTQYF. The CDR3 DNA reads as TGCGCCAGCAGCTTGGATTCTAGCGGGGACACAGATACGCAGTATTTT.

The chain carries TRBV7-9 and TRBJ1-1, with D unresolved. The ends were cut back, 1 base at V and 0 bases at J, with 9 bases in the middle. The CDR3 spans 15 residues. CDR1 is SEHNR and CDR2 is FQNEAQ in the germline V gene (reference sequence). In DNA form, the CDR3 reads TGTGCCAGCAGCTTAGACGGGTCGTTGAACACTGAAGCTTTCTTT. Translated: CASSLDGSLNTEAFF. The full variable domain, rest sourced from reference TRBV7-9 and TRBJ1-1, is DTGVSQNPRHKITKRGQNVTFRCDPISEHNRLYWYRQTLGQGPEFLTYFQNEAQLEKSRLLSDRFSAERPKGSFSTLEIQRTEQGDSAMYLCASSLDGSLNTEAFFGQGTRLTVV.

J is TRBJ1-6 and V is TRBV6-5, with 7 bases fitting TRBD1. J lost 7 bases, V lost 6 bases, and 6 bases had no gene match. Germline V gene lookup returns CDR1 MNHEY and CDR2 SVGAGI. CDR3 length: 14 residues. Here the CDR3 reads CASSSTGKNSPLHF. The CDR3 DNA sequence: TGTGCCAGCAGCTCGACAGGGAAAAATTCACCCCTCCACTTT.

This clone has just a few counts. The rearrangement uses TRBV2 and TRBJ1-2; D is perhaps TRBD1 (6 bases). Trimming pared 4 bases from V and 0 bases from J, leaving 9 bases between. CDR1 and CDR2 (germline): SNHLY, FYNNEI. The CDR3 extends over 14 amino acids. In DNA form, the CDR3 reads TGTGCCAGCAGTGCAACAGGGCCTAACTATGGCTACACCTTC. Translation gives CASSATGPNYGYTF.

The chain couples TRBV30 to TRBJ2-1; tentatively, D is TRBD1 (7 bases). The germline gives CDR1 GTSNPN, CDR2 SVGIG (reference sequence). This CDR3 is built from 15 residues. V was pared by 2 bases and J by 7 bases, with 18 bases between. The CDR3 sequence: CAWSRGTASLNEQFF. CDR3 DNA: TGTGCCTGGAGTCGGGGGACAGCCAGCTTAAATGAGCAGTTCTTC.

This rearrangement joins TRBV7-2 to TRBJ2-7; no definite D call. Germline V gene lookup returns CDR1 SGHTA and CDR2 FQGNSA. V was cut by 5 bases and J by 4 bases, with 9 bases left in between. This CDR3 comprises 12 residues. The chain's CDR3 is CASSPENYEQYF. The CDR3 coding sequence is TGTGCCAGCAGCCCCGAAAATTACGAGCAGTACTTC.

The chain links TRBV6-5 to TRBJ1-1; D is uncertain. There are 14 residues in the CDR3. CDR1 is MNHEY and CDR2 is SVGAGI in the germline V gene. Trimming shortened V by 2 bases and J by 2 bases, and 9 bases separated the two germline ends. The CDR3 nucleotides are TGTGCCAGCAGTTACGAAGAGAGAAACACTGAAGCTTTCTTT. This sequence encodes CASSYEERNTEAFF.